This entry concerns a single T cell receptor beta chain. The sample is drawn from a study of long-term antiretroviral therapy in people with HIV. The run of the v3.0 immunoSEQ assay was at survey level. This table comes from immunoSEQ multiplex PCR, and its TCRdb copy is limited to in-frame clones, with some not included. The sample lists about 20,000 clones, approximately 80% occurring once. CDR1 is SGHNT, CDR2 YYREEE, per germline (reference sequence). This CDR3 comprises 16 residues. V trimming: 4 bases; J trimming: 4 bases; junction bases outside the gene matches: 13. The sequencing used unsorted PBMCs, collected 1.2 years after starting antiretroviral therapy. The sequence came from a woman aged 35 to 49 with HIV. V gene TRBV5-4 combines with J gene TRBJ1-2, with TRBD1 identical over 7 bases. The CDR3 sequence: CASSIDPGQRFYGYTF. For the CDR3, the DNA is TGTGCCAGCAGCATAGATCCGGGACAGCGTTTCTATGGCTACACCTTC.